Shown below are 21 T cell receptor beta chains from a single sample sequenced in a study of regulatory T cells in long-lasting Graves disease. Construction of TCR beta libraries relied on iRepertoire HTBI primers and on Arm-PCR targeting CDR3 regions. One entry per CDR3 protein, called by TCRdb with MiXCR from the multiplex PCR reads. The sample includes hundreds of thousands of distinct CDR3 sequences, 16% of them seen just once. Noted time point: newly diagnosed GD, antithyroid drugs for less than 3 months. From RNA extracted from PBMCs, the TCR library was made. The data were also submitted as part of a second study, on T cells in Graves' hyperthyroidism and ophthalmopathy.

The sample consisted of peripheral blood mononuclear cells (PBMCs), taken at new diagnosis, from a patient treated with antithyroid drugs. The receptors shown here come from a man in his forties with Graves disease.

At least ten counts were recorded for this clonotype. The rearrangement joins TRBV11-2 to TRBJ2-7; D gene uncertain. The germline gives CDR1 SGHAT, CDR2 FQNNGV. There are 13 residues in the CDR3. V gave up 5 bases and J gave up 0 bases, with 8 bases separating them. The CDR3 DNA reads TGTGCCAGCAGCGAGCGAGGCTCCTACGAGCAGTACTTC. Its translation is CASSERGSYEQYF.

The genes are TRBV5-4 and TRBJ1-2; 7 bases align to TRBD1. The CDR3 spans 16 residues. Germline values: CDR1 SGHNT, CDR2 YYREEE (reference sequence). Losses at the gene ends were 0 bases for V and 4 bases for J; bases not matched to a gene: 9. The CDR3: CASSLARGGGTYGYTF. In DNA, the CDR3 is TGTGCCAGCAGCTTGGCGCGGGGAGGGGGCACCTATGGCTACACCTTC.

This clonotype was observed a handful of times. The chain combines TRBV24-1 with TRBJ1-4; no clear D gene. This CDR3 is 16 amino acids long. V shed 9 bases and J shed 5 bases, with 21 bases lying between them. The V gene's germline CDR1 is KGHDR and CDR2 SFDVKD. The DNA for the CDR3 is TGTGCCACCGTCATGGGGAGGCAGGAAAGAAATGAAAAACTGTTTTTT. It yields the protein CATVMGRQERNEKLFF.

This clonotype was seen a few times. Lacking the conserved final phenylalanine or tryptophan, this CDR3 likely reflects a read error. V and J are TRBV28 and TRBJ1-1; the D is unclear. The germline V and J ends were trimmed by 5 bases and 2 bases, with 12 bases remaining between them. Germline V gene lookup returns CDR1 MDHEN and CDR2 SYDVKM. This CDR3 region has 14 residues. The CDR3 reads CASSPPTDNTEAFS. CDR3 nucleotides: TGTGCCAGCAGTCCACCGACCGATAACACTGAAGCTTTCTCT.

Here the CDR3 DNA reads TGCGCCAGCAGCATCGGACAGAACTACGAGCAGTACTTC. It yields the protein CASSIGQNYEQYF. The rearrangement uses TRBV5-1 and TRBJ2-7; D is possibly TRBD1 (6 bases). The CDR3 has 13 residues. Trimming stripped 4 bases from V and 3 bases from J, with 11 bases between. The germline V gene encodes CDR1 SGHRS and CDR2 YFSETQ.

This clonotype appeared many times. CDR3 in DNA: TGTGCCAGCAGTTGGTTTGGACAGGGGACTCAGCCCCAGCATTTT. This encodes CASSWFGQGTQPQHF. The rearrangement joins TRBV28 to TRBJ1-5; 9 bases map to TRBD1. V shed 4 bases and J 6 bases; nucleotides not matched to a gene: 7. Germline assignment: CDR1 MDHEN and CDR2 SYDVKM. The CDR3 is made up of 15 amino acids.

In its sample, this clonotype was seen many times. Compared with germline, one end of the junction differs, possibly owing to a read error. This rearrangement joins TRBV28 to TRBJ2-7; D is undetermined. This CDR3 is built from 10 residues. Looked up from germline, CDR1 is MDHEN and CDR2 is SYDVKM. This CDR3 reads CATDNGLPHF. The CDR3 DNA reads TGTGCCACAGACAACGGGCTCCCCCACTTC.

The rearrangement joins TRBV7-9 to TRBJ2-7, with TRBD2 matching 10 bases. Germline CDR1 is SEHNR and CDR2 is FQNEAQ (reference sequence). The CDR3 is 15 amino acids. V dropped 6 bases and J dropped 9; count of bases not matched to a gene: 14. CDR3 nucleotide sequence: TGTGCCAGCAGGGAGATGGCTAGCGGGAGCATGGGGCAGTACTTC. Protein sequence: CASREMASGSMGQYF.

V is TRBV28 and J is TRBJ2-7; no definite D call. Trimming took 6 bases from V and 6 from J, leaving 12 bases between them. Germline V gene data show CDR1 as MDHEN and CDR2 as SYDVKM. The CDR3 sequence is 12 residues long. CDR3 coding DNA: TGTGCCAGCAGGTCATACAGTGCCGAGCAGTACTTC. Translated, it gives CASRSYSAEQYF.

This clonotype has more than one count but fewer than ten. The chain has TRBV28 and TRBJ1-4, with D unclear. CDR1 is MDHEN, CDR2 SYDVKM, per germline. The germline V and J ends were trimmed by 6 bases and 0 bases, with 8 bases remaining between them. The CDR3 length is 14 residues. DNA for the CDR3: TGTGCCAGCAGCGAGTGGACAACTAATGAAAAACTGTTTTTT. It translates to CASSEWTTNEKLFF.

The V and J genes are TRBV3-1 and TRBJ2-7, with D unclear. Trimming took off 4 bases at V and 2 bases at J, with 12 bases between the two ends. This CDR3 region has 14 residues. Germline V gene data show CDR1 as LGHDT and CDR2 as YNNKEL (reference sequence). CDR3 residues: CASSRHGYTYEQYF. In DNA, the CDR3 is TGTGCCAGCAGCCGACACGGGTATACCTACGAGCAGTACTTC.

The J gene is TRBJ2-1, the V gene TRBV24-1; D gene uncertain. V lost 5 bases to trimming and J lost 7 bases, with 17 bases between them. CDR1 KGHDR and CDR2 SFDVKD come from the germline V gene. The CDR3 has 15 residues. The CDR3: CATSAMDEPPNEQFF. The CDR3 nucleotides read TGTGCCACCAGTGCGATGGACGAGCCCCCTAATGAGCAGTTCTTC.

This clonotype has at least ten counts. This sequence joins TRBV27 and TRBJ2-1; 7 nucleotides line up with TRBD1. The CDR3 sequence is 16 residues long. From germline, CDR1 is MNHEY and CDR2 SMNVEV (reference sequence). V was pared by 4 bases and J by 4 bases, with 10 bases of the junction left unmatched. This CDR3 is CASSSATGYPYNEQFF. CDR3 nucleotide sequence: TGTGCCAGCAGTTCAGCGACAGGGTACCCTTACAATGAGCAGTTCTTC.

This clonotype occurred a few times. J is TRBJ2-7 and V is TRBV4-3, with D maybe TRBD1 (6 bases). V gave up 6 bases and J gave up 3 bases, with 24 bases separating them. Germline loops: CDR1 LGHNA, CDR2 YSLEER. The CDR3 loop spans 17 amino acids. Here the CDR3 DNA reads TGCGCCAGCAGAAGCACCGAACCCCGGGACACGCACTACGAGCAGTACTTC. Amino acids: CASRSTEPRDTHYEQYF.

V usage is TRBV24-1 and J usage is TRBJ2-1; D is uncertain. Near its end, the DNA agrees better with TRBJ2-5, so the J call may be wrong. CDR1 KGHDR and CDR2 SFDVKD come from the germline V gene. This CDR3 is built from 15 residues. The CDR3 loop is CATSDSVGYQETQYF. CDR3 nucleotides: TGTGCCACCAGTGATTCGGTAGGATACCAAGAGACCCAGTACTTC.

In its sample, this clonotype was seen many times. This sequence joins TRBV5-1 and TRBJ2-7; 7 bases fit TRBD2. CDR3 length equals 14 residues. Germline V gene data show CDR1 as SGHRS and CDR2 as YFSETQ. The ends lost 7 bases at V and 2 bases at J; junction bases unmatched: 9. Written as DNA, the CDR3 is TGCGCCAGCGGGGTCGGGGGGACCCCCTACGAGCAGTACTTC. This codes for CASGVGGTPYEQYF. The full variable domain, with the rest looked up from reference TRBV5-1 and TRBJ2-7, is KAGVTQTPRYLIKTRGQQVTLSCSPISGHRSVSWYQQTPGQGLQFLFEYFSETQRNKGNFPGRFSGRQFSNSRSEMNVSTLELGDSALYLCASGVGGTPYEQYFGPGTRLTVT.

At least ten counts were recorded for this clonotype. The V call is TRBV7-2, the J call TRBJ2-5; D possibly corresponds to TRBD2 (6 bases). The ends were cut back, 2 bases at V and 0 bases at J, with 10 bases in the middle. This CDR3 is built from 15 residues. Germline V lookup: CDR1 SGHTA, CDR2 FQGNSA. Here the CDR3 reads CASSLRRGNQETQYF. The DNA for the CDR3 is TGTGCCAGCAGCTTAAGGCGGGGAAACCAAGAGACCCAGTACTTC.

The genes are TRBV28 and TRBJ2-7, with 9 positions matching TRBD1. J gave up 6 bases and V 6 bases, and 0 bases lay outside the gene matches. The CDR3 is 11 residues long. Germline V gives CDR1 MDHEN, CDR2 SYDVKM. CDR3 loop: CASRQGAEQYF. The CDR3 nucleotides read TGTGCCAGCAGACAGGGGGCCGAGCAGTACTTC.

This clonotype was counted many times. The chain links TRBV5-1 to TRBJ2-1; 7 bases align to TRBD1. Germline V gene data show CDR1 as SGHRS and CDR2 as YFSETQ. The V and J ends lost 4 bases and 2 bases, in that order; junction bases with no gene match: 12. This CDR3 has 17 residues. The CDR3 protein is CASSPRQGGFPYNEQFF. The CDR3 region has the DNA TGCGCCAGCAGCCCCCGACAGGGTGGTTTCCCCTACAATGAGCAGTTCTTC. Complete variable domain (other parts from reference TRBV5-1 and TRBJ2-1): KAGVTQTPRYLIKTRGQQVTLSCSPISGHRSVSWYQQTPGQGLQFLFEYFSETQRNKGNFPGRFSGRQFSNSRSEMNVSTLELGDSALYLCASSPRQGGFPYNEQFFGPGTRLTVL.

This rearrangement joins TRBV2 to TRBJ2-5; D may be TRBD1 (6 bases). V dropped 11 bases and J dropped 5 bases, with 15 bases sitting between them. Germline values: CDR1 SNHLY, CDR2 FYNNEI. CDR3 length equals 12 residues. Here the CDR3 reads CAGTGRGETQYF. In DNA, the CDR3 is TGTGCCGGCACGGGAAGGGGGGAGACCCAGTACTTC.

This clonotype was seen a handful of times. V gene TRBV12-3 or TRBV12-4 combines with J gene TRBJ1-1; TRBD1 agrees at 8 bases. V dropped 6 bases and J dropped 8; count of bases not matched to a gene: 8. This CDR3 comprises 13 residues. CDR3 protein: CASSSQGAKEAFF. CDR3 nucleotide sequence: TGTGCCAGCAGCTCCCAGGGGGCAAAGGAAGCTTTCTTT.